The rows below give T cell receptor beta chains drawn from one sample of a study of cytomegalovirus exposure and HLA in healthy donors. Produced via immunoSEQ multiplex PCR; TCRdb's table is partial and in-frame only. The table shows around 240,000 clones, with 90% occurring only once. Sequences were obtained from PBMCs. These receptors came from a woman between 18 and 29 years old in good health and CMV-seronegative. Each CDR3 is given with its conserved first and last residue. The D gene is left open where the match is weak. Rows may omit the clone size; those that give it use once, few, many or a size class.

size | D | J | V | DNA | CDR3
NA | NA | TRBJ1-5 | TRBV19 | TGTGCCAGTAGACTCGGGACTTCATCCAGCAATCAGCCCCAGCATTTT | CASRLGTSSSNQPQHF
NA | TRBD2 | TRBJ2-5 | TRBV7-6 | TGTGCCAGCAGCACTTCGTCGGGGGGTCAGGAGACCCAGTACTTC | CASSTSSGGQETQYF
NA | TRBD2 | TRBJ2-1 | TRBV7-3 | TGTGCCAGCAGCTTAATGGCGGGGGGATACAATGAGCAGTTCTTC | CASSLMAGGYNEQFF
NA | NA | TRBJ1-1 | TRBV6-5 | TGTGCCAGCAGTCCCGCATTGGCCACTGAAGCTTTCTTT | CASSPALATEAFF
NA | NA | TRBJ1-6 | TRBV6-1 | TGTGCCAGCAGTGAAATATGGGGAAGGGGTTCACCCCTCCACTTT | CASSEIWGRGSPLHF
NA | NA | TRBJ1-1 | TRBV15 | TGTGCCACCAGCAGACCCTGGTCGGGGGGTAACACTGAAGCTTTCTTT | CATSRPWSGGNTEAFF
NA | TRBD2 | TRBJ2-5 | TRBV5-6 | TGTGCCAGCAGCCGAGGACTAGCGGGGGTCGAGACCCAGTACTTC | CASSRGLAGVETQYF
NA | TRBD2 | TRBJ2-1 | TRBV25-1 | TGTGCCAGCAGCGACGGGGGGAACTCCTACAATGAGCAGTTCTTC | CASSDGGNSYNEQFF
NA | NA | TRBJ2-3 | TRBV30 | TGTGCCTGGAGTATAGCGTTTGGCACAGATACGCAGTATTTT | CAWSIAFGTDTQYF
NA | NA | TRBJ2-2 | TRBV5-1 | TGCGCCAGCAGCTTGGTTTGGCAGGAGAACACCGGGGAGCTGTTTTTT | CASSLVWQENTGELFF
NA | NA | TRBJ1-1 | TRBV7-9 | TGTGCCAGCAGCTTAGCGGGAGGGGGGACTGAAGCTTTCTTT | CASSLAGGGTEAFF
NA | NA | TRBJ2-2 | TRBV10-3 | TGTGCCATCCCGAAGGAGGCGGTGGACACCGGGGAGCTGTTTTTT | CAIPKEAVDTGELFF
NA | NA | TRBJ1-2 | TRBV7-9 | TGTGCCAGCAGCTTAGGGGCCAGGGGAGATGGCTACACCTTC | CASSLGARGDGYTF
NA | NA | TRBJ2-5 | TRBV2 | TGTGCCGCCCGGGACATCTTAACGACCCAGTACTTC | CAARDILTTQYF
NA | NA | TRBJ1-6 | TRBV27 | TGTGCCAGCAGTTTATCGGCGGGGGTTCCTAGTTCACCCCTCCACTTT | CASSLSAGVPSSPLHF
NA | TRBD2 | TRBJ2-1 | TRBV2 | TGTGCCAGCACTTCCCCCGGGACTAGCGGGGGCAATGAGCAGTTCTTC | CASTSPGTSGGNEQFF
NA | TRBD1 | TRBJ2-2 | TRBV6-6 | TGTGCCAGCAGTCAATCTCCAGGGGGCACCGGGGAGCTGTTTTTT | CASSQSPGGTGELFF
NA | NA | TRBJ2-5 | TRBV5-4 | TGTGCCAGCAGCTTGGATCAGGGTCCACAAGAGACCCAGTACTTC | CASSLDQGPQETQYF
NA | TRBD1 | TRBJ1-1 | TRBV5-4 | TGTGCCAGCAGCCCGCAGGACAGGGGGCCTGAAGCTTTCTTT | CASSPQDRGPEAFF
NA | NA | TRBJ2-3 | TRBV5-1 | TGCGCCAGCAGCTTCATACAACAGGGCGCAGATACGCAGTATTTT | CASSFIQQGADTQYF
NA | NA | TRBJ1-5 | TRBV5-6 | TGTGCCAGCAGCGTTGGGACACCGGATCAGCCCCAGCATTTT | CASSVGTPDQPQHF
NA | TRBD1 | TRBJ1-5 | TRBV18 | TGTGCCAGCTCACCGCGACAGGGTGAGGGCAATCAGCCCCAGCATTTT | CASSPRQGEGNQPQHF
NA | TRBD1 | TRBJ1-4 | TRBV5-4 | TGTGCCAGCAGCTCGAACAGGGGGCTCGATGAAAAACTGTTTTTT | CASSSNRGLDEKLFF
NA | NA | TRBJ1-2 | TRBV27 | TGTGCCAGCAGTTCCCCGCCGGGGTTACGCAACTATGGCTACACCTTC | CASSSPPGLRNYGYTF
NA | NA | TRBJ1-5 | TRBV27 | TGTGCCAGCAGCCCGGGTGGAAGCTTCCAGCCCCAGCATTTT | CASSPGGSFQPQHF
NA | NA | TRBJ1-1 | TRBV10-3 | TGTGCCATCAGTGGAGGGACAATAAATGAAGCTTTCTTT | CAISGGTINEAFF
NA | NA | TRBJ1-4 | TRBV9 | TGTGCCAGCAGCGGGTACAGTACAGCTAATGAAAAACTGTTTTTT | CASSGYSTANEKLFF
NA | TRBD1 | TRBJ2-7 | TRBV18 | TGTGCCAGCTCAGAAAACAGGGGCGACGAGCAGTACTTC | CASSENRGDEQYF
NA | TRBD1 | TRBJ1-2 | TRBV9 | TGTGCCAGCAGCGGTGGAACGACAGGGAATGGCTACACCTTC | CASSGGTTGNGYTF
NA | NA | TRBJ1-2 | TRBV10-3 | TGTGCCATCAGTACCACGGACATGGCCTATGGCTACACCTTC | CAISTTDMAYGYTF
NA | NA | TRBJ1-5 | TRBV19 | TGTGCCAGTACCGTCCAGGGTAAGGGCAATCAGCCCCAGCATTTT | CASTVQGKGNQPQHF
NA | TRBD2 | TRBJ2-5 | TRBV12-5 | TGTGCTAGTGGTTTAACTAGCGGGGGGCGCCAATCCCAAGAGACCCAGTACTTC | CASGLTSGGRQSQETQYF
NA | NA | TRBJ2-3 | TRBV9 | TGTGCCACCCCCTTGGGCTGCACAGATACGCAGTATTTT | CATPLGCTDTQYF
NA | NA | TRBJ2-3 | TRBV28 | TGTGCCAGCAGTTCTCAGGGTACAGATACGCAGTATTTT | CASSSQGTDTQYF
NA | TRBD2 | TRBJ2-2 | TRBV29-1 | TGCAGCGTTGGCCTAGCGGGGGCCTACACCGGGGAGCTGTTTTTT | CSVGLAGAYTGELFF
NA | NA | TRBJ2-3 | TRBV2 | TGTGCCAGCACTACGGCCGGGACTAGCACAGATACGCAGTATTTT | CASTTAGTSTDTQYF
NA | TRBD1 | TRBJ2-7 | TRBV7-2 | TGTGCCAGCAGCCGTGGGGGGGACAGGGTCTACGAGCAGTACTTC | CASSRGGDRVYEQYF
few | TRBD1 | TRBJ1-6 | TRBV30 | TGTGCCTGGAGTCCAGTGGACAGGGAAAATTCACCCCTCCACTTT | CAWSPVDRENSPLHF
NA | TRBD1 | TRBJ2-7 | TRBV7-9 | TGTGCCAGCACCCGGACAGGGGACTACGAGCAGTACTTC | CASTRTGDYEQYF
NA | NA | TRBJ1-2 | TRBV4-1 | TGCGCCAGCAGCCAAGAAGGAGCTTCCTGGGCCTTC | CASSQEGASWAF
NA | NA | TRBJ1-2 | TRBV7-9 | TGTGCCAGCAGCCTGGATGGGGACTCCGGCTACACCTTC | CASSLDGDSGYTF
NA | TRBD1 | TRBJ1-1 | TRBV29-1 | TGCAGCGTTGGGGACAGGAACACTGAAGCTTTCTTT | CSVGDRNTEAFF
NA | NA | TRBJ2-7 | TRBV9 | TGTGCCAGCAGCACAGCCCCGGACAGAAATTACGAGCAGTACTTC | CASSTAPDRNYEQYF
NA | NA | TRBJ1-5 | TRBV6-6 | TGTGCCAGCAGCCAGACAGAAATTAGCAATCAGCCCCAGCATTTT | CASSQTEISNQPQHF
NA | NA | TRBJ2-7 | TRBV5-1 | TGCGCCAGCAGCTTGGATTTGAGACAAGGAACCTACGAGCAGTACTTC | CASSLDLRQGTYEQYF
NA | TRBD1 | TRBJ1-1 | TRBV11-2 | TGTGCCAGCAGCCCAACAACAGGGGTTCAGAACACTGAAGCTTTCTTT | CASSPTTGVQNTEAFF
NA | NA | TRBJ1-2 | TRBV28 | TGTGCCAGCAGCCAGGGTTTCGATGGCTACACCTTC | CASSQGFDGYTF
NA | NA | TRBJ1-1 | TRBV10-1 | TGCGCCAGCAGTGAGCGAGGGAGGGCCGACCTCCCCCGTGAAGCTTTCTTT | CASSERGRADLPREAFF
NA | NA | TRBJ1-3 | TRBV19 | TGTGCCAGTAGTATGGGGCGCTCTGGAAACACCATATATTTT | CASSMGRSGNTIYF
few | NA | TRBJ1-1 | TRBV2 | TGTGCCAGCAAAGTGACAACGAACACTGAAGCTTTCTTT | CASKVTTNTEAFF